These 22 T cell receptor beta chains share one sample of origin, sequenced in a study of OX40 agonist ivuxolimab in advanced cancers. Only in-frame clones appear in the TCRdb table, and some are missing; sequencing was by immunoSEQ multiplex PCR. Among some 60,000 clones, 91% were seen once, and the ten largest hold around 14%. The sample in question was CD4+ or CD8+ T cells sorted from blood, obtained in a trial of the OX40 agonist ivuxolimab. These receptor sequences come from an adult with an advanced solid tumor such as melanoma, head and neck, liver or kidney cancer.

J is TRBJ2-6 and V is TRBV10-1, with D maybe TRBD1 (5 bases). Germline V gene lookup returns CDR1 WNHNN and CDR2 SYGVQD (reference sequence). The length of the CDR3 is 17 residues. V was shortened by 3 bases and J by 4 bases, with 16 bases between the two germline ends. CDR3 protein: CASSDLSAKGGANVLTF. DNA of the CDR3: TGCGCCAGCAGTGACCTCTCCGCCAAGGGGGGGGCCAACGTCCTGACTTTC.

The chain joins TRBV25-1 to TRBJ2-6; 10 positions match TRBD1. This CDR3 is 17 amino acids long. Looked up from germline, CDR1 is MGHDK and CDR2 is SYGVNS. J lost 0 bases, V lost 6 bases, and 5 bases had no gene match. Here the CDR3 DNA reads TGTGCCAGCAGCCGCGGACAGGGGGGCTCTGGGGCCAACGTCCTGACTTTC. Encoded protein: CASSRGQGGSGANVLTF.

V gene TRBV29-1 combines with J gene TRBJ1-2, with D perhaps TRBD1 (6 bases). This CDR3 comprises 14 residues. V was clipped by 5 bases and J by 8 bases, with 21 bases between them. Germline CDR1 and CDR2: SQVTM and ANQGSEA. DNA of the CDR3: TGCAGCGTTTTCAGCGATGCCATCACAGGGGGCTACACCTTC. Its translation: CSVFSDAITGGYTF.

The chain couples TRBV30 to TRBJ2-7; no reliable D call. The length of the CDR3 is 12 residues. V was shortened by 3 bases and J by 5 bases, with 11 bases between the two germline ends. Germline values: CDR1 GTSNPN, CDR2 SVGIG (reference sequence). CDR3 loop: CAWSGPLDEQYF. In nucleotides, the CDR3 is TGTGCCTGGAGCGGCCCTTTGGACGAGCAGTACTTC. Looking up the rest from reference TRBV30 and TRBJ2-7 gives the full variable domain: SQTIHQWPATLVQPVGSPLSLECTVEGTSNPNLYWYRQAAGRGLQLLFYSVGIGQISSEVPQNLSASRPQDRQFILSSKKLLLSDSGFYLCAWSGPLDEQYFGPGTRLTVT.

This chain connects TRBV27 to TRBJ1-5, with TRBD1 as a possible D gene (5 bases). The V end lost 6 bases, the J end lost 7 bases, and 13 bases lay between the germline ends. The germline CDR1 and CDR2 sequences are MNHEY and SMNVEV (reference sequence). The CDR3 runs 13 residues. CDR3 DNA: TGTGCCAGCAGCCTCAGGGCCCGGCAGCCCCAGCATTTT. Amino acids: CASSLRARQPQHF.

The sample holds a few counts of this clone. This sequence joins TRBV5-1 and TRBJ1-3; TRBD1 aligns across 8 bases. CDR3 length: 15 residues. Germline loops: CDR1 SGHRS, CDR2 YFSETQ. V lost 1 base, J lost 4 bases, and 4 bases stayed unmatched. In DNA, the CDR3 is TGCGCCAGCAGCTTGACAGGGGGACCCGGAAACACCATATATTTT. It specifies CASSLTGGPGNTIYF.

This chain joins TRBV5-4 and TRBJ2-1; 9 bases are a match to TRBD2. V lost 1 base to trimming and J lost 9 bases; unmatched junction nucleotides: 5. Germline CDR1 reads SGHNT; CDR2 reads YYREEE (reference sequence). The CDR3 has 14 amino acids. The CDR3 nucleotides read TGTGCCAGCAGCTTGACTAGCGGGTGGGGTGAGCAGTTCTTC. Amino acids: CASSLTSGWGEQFF. The full variable domain, with the rest looked up from reference TRBV5-4 and TRBJ2-1, is ETGVTQSPTHLIKTRGQQVTLRCSSQSGHNTVSWYQQALGQGPQFIFQYYREEENGRGNFPPRFSGLQFPNYSSELNVNALELDDSALYLCASSLTSGWGEQFFGPGTRLTVL.

The chain joins TRBV15 to TRBJ2-7, with 8 positions matching TRBD2. Trimming removed 1 base from V and 3 bases from J; junction bases left unmatched: 2. The CDR3 totals 14 residues. In germline, CDR1 is LNHNV, CDR2 YYDKDF (reference sequence). The CDR3 spells CATSRGRGGYEQYF. The CDR3 region has the DNA TGTGCCACCAGCAGAGGCCGGGGGGGCTACGAGCAGTACTTC.

The chain has TRBV5-1 and TRBJ2-2; D gene uncertain. Trimming removed 4 bases at V and 5 bases at J, with 12 bases between. CDR3 length: 14 amino acids. Per the germline V gene, CDR1 is SGHRS and CDR2 is YFSETQ. The CDR3: CASSPRGDTGELFF. CDR3 DNA sequence: TGCGCCAGCAGCCCGCGAGGAGATACCGGGGAGCTGTTTTTT.

In this sample, this clone turned up once. The chain is built from TRBV10-3 and TRBJ2-3; no clear D. The CDR3 totals 15 residues. Germline CDR1 ENHRY, CDR2 SYGVKD. V shed 6 bases and J shed 0 bases, with 13 bases lying between them. CDR3 sequence: CAISPGDPSTDTQYF. CDR3 nucleotides: TGTGCCATCAGCCCGGGCGATCCTAGCACAGATACGCAGTATTTT.

The chain employs TRBV11-3 and TRBJ1-1; possibly TRBD1 for D (6 bases). Germline CDR1 is SGHNT and CDR2 is YENEEA. CDR3 length: 15 amino acids. V was clipped by 3 bases and J by 2 bases, with 13 bases between them. The CDR3 DNA follows: TGTGCCAGCAGCTTCCGGGACAAGGTAAACACTGAAGCTTTCTTT. Its protein is CASSFRDKVNTEAFF. The variable domain in full, completed from reference TRBV11-3 and TRBJ1-1, reads EAGVVQSPRYKIIEKKQPVAFWCNPISGHNTLYWYLQNLGQGPELLIRYENEEAVDDSQLPKDRFSAERLKGVDSTLKIQPAELGDSAVYLCASSFRDKVNTEAFFGQGTRLTVV.

This clone has just one count. The CDR3 DNA reads TGTGCCAGCAGCCCTCGGCGGGAGACGGATACGCAGTATTTT. Residues: CASSPRRETDTQYF. V and J are TRBV11-3 and TRBJ2-3; TRBD2 aligns across 7 bases. The CDR3 has 14 residues. The V segment lost 5 bases and the J segment 6 bases; nucleotides outside the gene matches: 8. Germline assignment: CDR1 SGHNT and CDR2 YENEEA.

V usage is TRBV15 and J usage is TRBJ2-7; TRBD2 aligns across 11 bases. V lost 0 bases to trimming and J lost 0 bases; unmatched junction nucleotides: 19. The CDR3 has 22 residues. Germline values: CDR1 LNHNV, CDR2 YYDKDF (reference sequence). In DNA form, the CDR3 reads TGTGCCACCAGCAGAGATTCTCCGTCTAGCGGGAGGCGACCAGCAACCTCCTACGAGCAGTACTTC. This gives the protein CATSRDSPSSGRRPATSYEQYF.

The genes are TRBV6-1 and TRBJ1-2; 7 positions agree with TRBD1. The CDR3 consists of 14 residues. Germline assignment: CDR1 MNHNS and CDR2 SASEGT. V gave up 4 bases and J gave up 4 bases; unmatched junction bases: 6. The CDR3: CASSARDSLYGYTF. CDR3 nucleotide sequence: TGTGCCAGCAGTGCCAGGGACAGCCTCTATGGCTACACCTTC.

J is TRBJ1-5 and V is TRBV19, with D possibly matching TRBD1 (6 bases). The germline gives CDR1 LNHDA, CDR2 SQIVND (reference sequence). The CDR3 totals 15 residues. Trimming left V 2 bases short and J 3 bases short, with 11 bases between. In DNA, the CDR3 is TGTGCCAGTAGTATAATTGGGGGGCCCAATCAGCCCCAGCATTTT. This sequence encodes CASSIIGGPNQPQHF.

The V call is TRBV28, the J call TRBJ2-3; D possibly uses TRBD1 or TRBD2 (5 bases each). Germline V CDR1 and CDR2: MDHEN, SYDVKM. The CDR3 has 16 amino acids. The V end lost 5 bases, the J end lost 1 base, and 16 bases lay between the germline ends. CDR3 amino acids: CASSDRRDGGTDTQYF. The CDR3 nucleotides read TGTGCCAGCAGTGACCGACGGGACGGAGGCACAGATACGCAGTATTTT.

This sequence joins TRBV25-1 and TRBJ2-7; D remains ambiguous. The CDR3 totals 13 residues. Trimming stripped 1 base from V and 5 bases from J, with 9 bases between. CDR1 is MGHDK, CDR2 SYGVNS, per germline. The CDR3 coding sequence is TGTGCCAGCAGTGAATCGTGGGGAAACGAGCAGTACTTC. As protein: CASSESWGNEQYF.

The chain employs TRBV28 and TRBJ1-5, with D tentatively TRBD1 (5 bases). Trimming cost V 7 bases and J 1 base, with 14 bases left between them. CDR3 length equals 15 residues. CDR1 and CDR2 (germline): MDHEN, SYDVKM. The CDR3, as DNA: TGTGCCAGCACCCCCGGGGGTCTCAGCAATCAGCCCCAGCATTTT. Amino acid sequence: CASTPGGLSNQPQHF.

The chain is built from TRBV6-5 and TRBJ2-5; D is undetermined. Matching the DNA end better, TRBJ2-7 makes the J call doubtful. This CDR3 contains 13 residues. Germline assignment: CDR1 MNHEY and CDR2 SVGAGI. The CDR3 sequence: CASTSRVWGEQYF. The CDR3 nucleotides read TGTGCCAGCACCTCCCGTGTGTGGGGCGAGCAGTACTTC.

The chain uses TRBV7-3 and TRBJ2-3; D remains ambiguous. The CDR3 runs 15 residues. Deletions cut 2 bases from V and 8 bases from J, with 17 bases between. The germline V gene has CDR1 SGHTA and CDR2 FQGTGA. The CDR3 DNA follows: TGTGCCAGCAGCTTAGTAGCCGTGGAAGGTGGTACGCAGTATTTT. Its translation is CASSLVAVEGGTQYF.

The chain couples TRBV7-3 to TRBJ1-5, with D uncertain. Trimming removed 1 base at V and 3 bases at J, with 10 bases between. The CDR3 consists of 15 residues. Germline loops: CDR1 SGHTA, CDR2 FQGTGA. CDR3 sequence reads: CASSLNAGNNQPQHF. For the CDR3, the DNA is TGTGCCAGCAGCTTAAACGCCGGTAACAATCAGCCCCAGCATTTT.

This chain joins TRBV6-5 and TRBJ2-5; TRBD1 might be the D (6 bases). CDR1 is MNHEY and CDR2 is SVGAGI in the germline V gene. Trimming left V 0 bases short and J 2 bases short, with 10 bases between. The CDR3 is made up of 15 amino acids. The CDR3 DNA is TGTGCCAGCAGTTACTCCTGGACAGTTCAAGAGACCCAGTACTTC. Its translation is CASSYSWTVQETQYF.